The following is a T cell receptor beta chain sequence with its context. These data are taken from a study of shared clonotypes between healthy human individuals. CDR1 and CDR2 from the germline V gene are SEHNR and FQNEAQ (reference sequence). The CDR3 is 15 amino acids. Trimming cost V 1 base and J 0 bases, with 7 bases left between them. The protocol was immunoSEQ multiplex PCR, while the TCRdb copy is restricted to in-frame clones and leaves out a portion. Of over a million clones listed, about 75% were seen once; the top ten hold 1.4%. The TCR sequence derives from a man between 18 and 35 years old in good health. Sequenced: memory CD4+ T cells sorted from blood. Noted subset: CD45RA-negative fraction. V and J are TRBV7-9 and TRBJ1-5; D ambiguous. CDR3 in amino acids: CASSLGGNSNQPQHF. CDR3 in DNA: TGTGCCAGCAGCTTAGGAGGAAATAGCAATCAGCCCCAGCATTTT.